This TCR beta chain came from a study of shared clonotypes between healthy human individuals. CDR1 MNHEY and CDR2 SMNVEV come from the germline V gene (reference sequence). The CDR3 loop spans 13 amino acids. Terminally differentiated effector memory CD45RA+ cells were excluded from the naive CD8 cells, which were CD45RO-negative and positively selected for CCR7. Donors were Caucasian adults residing in Nashville, Tennessee, USA. Points on this clone: Its antigen is unknown.

The assay was immunoSEQ multiplex PCR, and TCRdb's table has in-frame clones only and misses some. Among about 680,000 clones listed, roughly 94% were seen once. Study-level results: On the whole, naive subsets had larger estimated richness than memory subsets had. Generation of non-shared clonotypes was less probable than generation of clonotypes shared by all four donors.

The source is a man aged 25 to 40 in good health. The rearrangement links TRBV27 to TRBJ2-5; D not certain. The J call may be wrong; the DNA end is better matched by TRBJ2-7. Sequenced sample: naive CD8+ T cells sorted from blood. The CDR3 DNA is TGTGCCAGCAGCCAGGACGACTCCTACGAGCAGTACTTC. It is translated as CASSQDDSYEQYF.